This T cell receptor (beta chain) was recorded in a study of shared clonotypes between healthy human individuals. Study in general: The study drew on a couple of women and a few men aged 18 to 49 as donors.

All donors qualified as healthy HIV-negative adults and had experienced no recent acute infections or vaccinations. Caucasian adults living in Nashville, Tennessee, provided all samples. Per the original data handling: Junction-only immunoSEQ sequences carried no quality scores, so filtering differed. Profiling relied on immunoSEQ multiplex PCR, and the TCRdb table lists in-frame clones only, not all of them. For V, J and clone size, that table is used; D and trimming come from the DNA. Among some 500,000 clones listed, about 80% were seen once. CDR1 and CDR2 from the germline V gene are SGHAT and FQNNGV. V trimming: 5 bases; J trimming: 5 bases; junction bases outside the gene matches: 13. The CDR3 contains 16 residues.

The TCR sequence derives from a woman aged 40 to 55 in good health. Some clones in this sample may be carry-over from other donors' samples. The J gene is TRBJ2-7, the V gene TRBV11-2, with 9 nucleotides matching TRBD1. The sequenced sample was PBMCs. The CDR3 DNA reads TGTGCCAGCAGCCTATTAGGTGGGACAGGGCGCGACGAGCAGTACTTC. Protein sequence: CASSLLGGTGRDEQYF. Full variable domain (remainder filled in from reference TRBV11-2 and TRBJ2-7): EAGVAQSPRYKIIEKRQSVAFWCNPISGHATLYWYQQILGQGPKLLIQFQNNGVVDDSQLPKDRFSAERLKGVDSTLKIQPAKLEDSAVYLCASSLLGGTGRDEQYFGPGTRLTVT.